A selection of T cell receptor beta chains follows, all from one sample in a study of OX40 agonist ivuxolimab in advanced cancers. Using immunoSEQ multiplex PCR, the repertoire was profiled, and TCRdb retains in-frame clones only, with some absent. This sample carries tens of thousands of clones, 75% to 85% of them seen once, and the ten largest clones take about a quarter. Sequenced material: CD4+ or CD8+ T cells sorted from blood, taken in a trial of the OX40 agonist ivuxolimab. The receptors shown here come from an adult with an advanced solid tumor such as melanoma, head and neck, liver or kidney cancer. The CDR3 runs from the conserved cysteine through the conserved F or W. The order of the fields is clone size, J gene, D gene, V gene, CDR3 protein, CDR3 DNA. D genes are given only for firm matches. Clone size is not always given. Where it is, it says once, few, many or a class for expanded clones.

clone size: -; J gene: TRBJ1-6; D gene: -; V gene: TRBV25-1; CDR3 protein: CASSALGYSYNSPLHF; CDR3 DNA: TGTGCCAGCAGTGCCCTAGGATACTCCTATAATTCACCCCTCCACTTT
clone size: -; J gene: TRBJ1-1; D gene: -; V gene: TRBV27; CDR3 protein: CASSLLGNTEAFF; CDR3 DNA: TGTGCCAGCAGTTTATTGGGGAACACTGAAGCTTTCTTT
clone size: -; J gene: TRBJ2-5; D gene: TRBD1; V gene: TRBV27; CDR3 protein: CASSKTGLETQYF; CDR3 DNA: TGTGCCAGCAGCAAGACAGGGTTAGAGACCCAGTACTTC
clone size: once; J gene: TRBJ2-1; D gene: -; V gene: TRBV18; CDR3 protein: CASSPTENLYNEQFF; CDR3 DNA: TGTGCCAGCTCACCAACTGAGAACCTTTACAATGAGCAGTTCTTC
clone size: -; J gene: TRBJ2-7; D gene: -; V gene: TRBV27; CDR3 protein: CASSLGALPSYEQYF; CDR3 DNA: TGTGCCAGCAGTTTAGGGGCCCTTCCTTCCTACGAGCAGTACTTC
clone size: -; J gene: TRBJ2-1; D gene: -; V gene: TRBV7-9; CDR3 protein: CASSLYVSSYNEQFF; CDR3 DNA: TGTGCCAGCAGCTTATATGTCAGCTCCTACAATGAGCAGTTCTTC
clone size: -; J gene: TRBJ2-7; D gene: TRBD1; V gene: TRBV7-9; CDR3 protein: CASSSRDRQSSYEQYF; CDR3 DNA: TGTGCCAGCAGCTCCCGGGACAGACAGAGCTCCTACGAGCAGTACTTC
clone size: -; J gene: TRBJ2-1; D gene: TRBD2; V gene: TRBV7-2; CDR3 protein: CASWNSGGASSYNEQFF; CDR3 DNA: TGTGCCAGCTGGAATAGCGGGGGGGCTAGCTCCTACAATGAGCAGTTCTTC
clone size: few; J gene: TRBJ2-5; D gene: -; V gene: TRBV7-6; CDR3 protein: CASSLVEARQETQYF; CDR3 DNA: TGTGCCAGCAGCTTAGTTGAGGCCCGCCAAGAGACCCAGTACTTC
clone size: -; J gene: TRBJ2-5; D gene: -; V gene: TRBV4-3; CDR3 protein: CASSQDQSWSETQYF; CDR3 DNA: TGCGCCAGCAGCCAAGATCAATCCTGGTCCGAGACCCAGTACTTC
clone size: -; J gene: TRBJ1-5; D gene: TRBD1; V gene: TRBV6-5; CDR3 protein: CASSRGQGGNQPQHF; CDR3 DNA: TGTGCCAGCAGTAGGGGACAGGGCGGCAATCAGCCCCAGCATTTT
clone size: -; J gene: TRBJ2-5; D gene: -; V gene: TRBV12-2; CDR3 protein: CASRFSSGETQYF; CDR3 DNA: TGTGCAAGTCGCTTTAGTAGCGGAGAGACCCAGTACTTC
clone size: -; J gene: TRBJ2-7; D gene: -; V gene: TRBV4-1; CDR3 protein: CASSQAGSPYEQYF; CDR3 DNA: TGCGCCAGCAGCCAGGCAGGGAGTCCCTACGAGCAGTACTTC
clone size: -; J gene: TRBJ1-2; D gene: -; V gene: TRBV4-3; CDR3 protein: CASSQGGSYGYTF; CDR3 DNA: TGCGCCAGCAGCCAAGGAGGGTCATATGGCTACACCTTC
clone size: -; J gene: TRBJ1-4; D gene: -; V gene: TRBV5-6; CDR3 protein: CASSIYRAANEKLFF; CDR3 DNA: TGTGCCAGCAGCATATACAGGGCTGCTAATGAAAAACTGTTTTTT
clone size: -; J gene: TRBJ1-1; D gene: TRBD1; V gene: TRBV9; CDR3 protein: CASTQTGMATEAFF; CDR3 DNA: TGTGCCAGCACCCAGACAGGGATGGCCACTGAAGCTTTCTTT
clone size: -; J gene: TRBJ2-1; D gene: -; V gene: TRBV6-5; CDR3 protein: CASSSPYNEQFF; CDR3 DNA: TGTGCCAGCAGTTCCCCCTACAATGAGCAGTTCTTC
clone size: -; J gene: TRBJ2-1; D gene: TRBD2; V gene: TRBV11-2; CDR3 protein: CASSPRTSGSHEQFF; CDR3 DNA: TGTGCCAGCAGCCCGAGGACTAGCGGGAGTCATGAGCAGTTCTTC
clone size: -; J gene: TRBJ2-1; D gene: TRBD2; V gene: TRBV9; CDR3 protein: CASSELAGVGNEQFF; CDR3 DNA: TGTGCCAGCAGCGAACTAGCGGGAGTGGGCAATGAGCAGTTCTTC
clone size: -; J gene: TRBJ2-2; D gene: TRBD1; V gene: TRBV9; CDR3 protein: CASSAPGQGPTGELFF; CDR3 DNA: TGTGCCAGCAGCGCCCCGGGACAGGGTCCCACCGGGGAGCTGTTTTTT
clone size: few; J gene: TRBJ2-1; D gene: -; V gene: TRBV4-1; CDR3 protein: CASSQDPVGEQFF; CDR3 DNA: TGCGCCAGCAGCCAAGATCCAGTCGGAGAGCAGTTCTTC
clone size: -; J gene: TRBJ2-1; D gene: -; V gene: TRBV7-9; CDR3 protein: CASSFLGLLYNEQFF; CDR3 DNA: TGTGCCAGCAGCTTTCTCGGACTTCTCTACAATGAGCAGTTCTTC
clone size: -; J gene: TRBJ1-6; D gene: TRBD1; V gene: TRBV11-2; CDR3 protein: CASSQDGTGGSPLHF; CDR3 DNA: TGCGCCAGCAGCCAAGATGGGACAGGGGGTTCACCCCTCCACTTT
clone size: -; J gene: TRBJ2-1; D gene: TRBD2; V gene: TRBV7-9; CDR3 protein: CASSPLAGGNYNEQFF; CDR3 DNA: TGTGCCAGCAGCCCATTAGCGGGTGGAAACTACAATGAGCAGTTCTTC
clone size: -; J gene: TRBJ2-5; D gene: -; V gene: TRBV5-5; CDR3 protein: CASSLGQRETQYF; CDR3 DNA: TGTGCCAGCAGCTTGGGACAACGAGAGACCCAGTACTTC
clone size: -; J gene: TRBJ2-7; D gene: TRBD1; V gene: TRBV2; CDR3 protein: CASLGTGGYEQYF; CDR3 DNA: TGTGCCAGCCTTGGGACAGGGGGCTACGAGCAGTACTTC
clone size: -; J gene: TRBJ1-6; D gene: TRBD1; V gene: TRBV30; CDR3 protein: CAWTTGTGASYNSPLHF; CDR3 DNA: TGTGCCTGGACCACCGGGACAGGGGCCTCCTATAATTCACCCCTCCACTTT
clone size: -; J gene: TRBJ1-5; D gene: -; V gene: TRBV28; CDR3 protein: CASSLWQGNDQPQHF; CDR3 DNA: TGTGCCAGCAGTTTATGGCAGGGGAATGATCAGCCCCAGCATTTT
clone size: once; J gene: TRBJ2-7; D gene: -; V gene: TRBV5-4; CDR3 protein: CASSLRGASHEQYF; CDR3 DNA: TGTGCCAGCAGCTTACGGGGGGCTTCCCACGAGCAGTACTTC
clone size: -; J gene: TRBJ1-5; D gene: TRBD1; V gene: TRBV11-2; CDR3 protein: CASSLDGTGDQPQHF; CDR3 DNA: TGTGCCAGCAGCTTAGATGGGACAGGGGACCAGCCCCAGCATTTT
clone size: -; J gene: TRBJ2-4; D gene: -; V gene: TRBV19; CDR3 protein: CASSIGGTAQYF; CDR3 DNA: TGTGCCAGTAGTATAGGCGGGACAGCTCAGTACTTC
clone size: once; J gene: TRBJ1-1; D gene: TRBD1; V gene: TRBV7-9; CDR3 protein: CASSLDTTGHGTEAFF; CDR3 DNA: TGTGCCAGCAGCTTGGATACGACAGGGCATGGAACTGAAGCTTTCTTT
clone size: -; J gene: TRBJ2-7; D gene: -; V gene: TRBV5-1; CDR3 protein: CASSPSETTTYEQYF; CDR3 DNA: TGCGCCAGCAGTCCTAGCGAGACAACAACCTACGAGCAGTACTTC
clone size: -; J gene: TRBJ2-1; D gene: TRBD2; V gene: TRBV27; CDR3 protein: CASSLRLAINEQFF; CDR3 DNA: TGTGCCAGCAGTTTACGACTAGCAATCAATGAGCAGTTCTTC
clone size: -; J gene: TRBJ2-5; D gene: -; V gene: TRBV9; CDR3 protein: CASSVEGYGKETQYF; CDR3 DNA: TGTGCCAGCAGCGTAGAGGGGTACGGGAAAGAGACCCAGTACTTC
clone size: -; J gene: TRBJ2-7; D gene: TRBD1; V gene: TRBV5-4; CDR3 protein: CASSFRQGAGEQYF; CDR3 DNA: TGTGCCAGCAGCTTTCGACAGGGGGCGGGCGAGCAGTACTTC
clone size: -; J gene: TRBJ2-3; D gene: TRBD2; V gene: TRBV6-4; CDR3 protein: CASSVAGGTDTQYF; CDR3 DNA: TGTGCCAGCAGCGTAGCGGGGGGAACAGATACGCAGTATTTT
clone size: -; J gene: TRBJ2-1; D gene: TRBD2; V gene: TRBV2; CDR3 protein: CASSDLAGVYNEQFF; CDR3 DNA: TGTGCCAGCAGTGACTTAGCGGGAGTCTACAATGAGCAGTTCTTC
clone size: -; J gene: TRBJ2-7; D gene: -; V gene: TRBV10-3; CDR3 protein: CAISETPTYEQYF; CDR3 DNA: TGTGCCATCAGTGAGACTCCTACCTACGAGCAGTACTTC
clone size: -; J gene: TRBJ2-5; D gene: -; V gene: TRBV11-3; CDR3 protein: CASSLEKWETQYF; CDR3 DNA: TGTGCCAGCAGCTTAGAAAAGTGGGAGACCCAGTACTTC
clone size: medium-sized; J gene: TRBJ1-1; D gene: -; V gene: TRBV9; CDR3 protein: CASSGLSAGSDTEAFF; CDR3 DNA: TGTGCCAGCAGCGGCCTTAGTGCCGGATCGGACACTGAAGCTTTCTTT
clone size: -; J gene: TRBJ2-3; D gene: -; V gene: TRBV19; CDR3 protein: CASSPFGVSTDTQYF; CDR3 DNA: TGTGCCAGTAGTCCCTTCGGGGTTAGCACAGATACGCAGTATTTT